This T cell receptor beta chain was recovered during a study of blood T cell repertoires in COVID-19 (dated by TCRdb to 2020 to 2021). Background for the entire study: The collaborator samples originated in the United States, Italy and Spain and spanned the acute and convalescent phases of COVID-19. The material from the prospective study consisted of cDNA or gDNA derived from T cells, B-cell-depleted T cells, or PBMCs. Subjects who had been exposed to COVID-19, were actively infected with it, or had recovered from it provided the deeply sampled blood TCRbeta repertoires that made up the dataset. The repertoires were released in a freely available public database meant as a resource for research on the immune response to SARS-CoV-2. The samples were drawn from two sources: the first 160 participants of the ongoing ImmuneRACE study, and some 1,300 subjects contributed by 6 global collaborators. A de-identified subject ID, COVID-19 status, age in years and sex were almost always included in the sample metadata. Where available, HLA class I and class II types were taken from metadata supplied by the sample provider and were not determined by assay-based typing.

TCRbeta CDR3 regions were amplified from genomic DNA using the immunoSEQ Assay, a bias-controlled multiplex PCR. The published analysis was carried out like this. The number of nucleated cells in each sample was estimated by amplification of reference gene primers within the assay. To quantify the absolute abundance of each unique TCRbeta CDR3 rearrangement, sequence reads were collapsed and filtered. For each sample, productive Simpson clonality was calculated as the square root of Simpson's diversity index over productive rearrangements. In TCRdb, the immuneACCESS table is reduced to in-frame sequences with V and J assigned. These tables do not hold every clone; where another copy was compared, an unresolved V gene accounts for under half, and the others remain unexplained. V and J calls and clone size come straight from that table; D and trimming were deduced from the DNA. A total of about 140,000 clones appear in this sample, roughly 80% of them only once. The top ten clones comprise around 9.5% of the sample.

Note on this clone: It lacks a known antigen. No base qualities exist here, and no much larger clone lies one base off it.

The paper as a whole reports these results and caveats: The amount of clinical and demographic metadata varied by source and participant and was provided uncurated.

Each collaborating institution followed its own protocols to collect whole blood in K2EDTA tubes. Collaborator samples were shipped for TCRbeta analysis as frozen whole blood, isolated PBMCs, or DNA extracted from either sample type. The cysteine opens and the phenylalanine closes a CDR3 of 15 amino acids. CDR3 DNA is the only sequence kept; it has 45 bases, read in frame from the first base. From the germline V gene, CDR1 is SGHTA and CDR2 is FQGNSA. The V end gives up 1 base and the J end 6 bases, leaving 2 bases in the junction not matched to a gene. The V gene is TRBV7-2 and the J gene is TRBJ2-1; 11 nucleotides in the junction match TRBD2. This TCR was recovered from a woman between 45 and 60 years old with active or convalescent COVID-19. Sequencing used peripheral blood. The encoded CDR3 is CASSLVTSGGNEQFF. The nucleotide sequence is TGTGCCAGCAGCTTAGTCACTAGCGGGGGCAATGAGCAGTTCTTC.